The 31 T cell receptor beta chains in this list originate from one sample, sequenced in a study of neurological immune-mediated disorders. Via MiXCR, TCRdb re-called the 5' RACE reads, giving one row per CDR3 protein. The sample yields about 60,000 distinct CDR3 sequences, under 3.5% seen once. Sequencing was done on a sample of PBMCs. These receptor sequences come from a woman aged 60-70 years with multiple sclerosis.

In its sample, this clonotype was seen many times. The rearrangement joins TRBV12-3 or TRBV12-4 to TRBJ2-5, with D maybe TRBD2 (6 bases). The V end lost 8 bases, the J end lost 4 bases, and 14 bases lay between the germline ends. The length of the CDR3 is 13 residues. CDR3 residues: CASGAGRRETQYF. The CDR3 DNA reads TGTGCCAGCGGTGCGGGGCGCAGAGAGACCCAGTACTTC.

This clonotype has a count of ten or more. The chain links TRBV5-1 to TRBJ2-2; 7 bases align to TRBD2. The CDR3 covers 16 residues. The germline V gene encodes CDR1 SGHRS and CDR2 YFSETQ. V gave up 0 bases and J gave up 6 bases; unmatched junction bases: 8. The CDR3 region has the DNA TGCGCCAGCAGCTTGGCGGGGGGACGTCTTTCCGGGGAGCTGTTTTTT. Translating it yields CASSLAGGRLSGELFF.

This clonotype showed up many times. DNA of the CDR3: TGTGCCAGCAGTTTCCTTAGCGGGAGAACAGATACGCAGTATTTT. Its translation is CASSFLSGRTDTQYF. J is TRBJ2-3 and V is TRBV6-2 or TRBV6-3, with TRBD2 matching over 9 bases. Trimming removed 4 bases from V and 3 bases from J; junction bases left unmatched: 5. The CDR3 spans 15 residues. From germline, CDR1 is MNHEY and CDR2 SVGEGT.

There are many counts of this clonotype. The chain has TRBV5-1 and TRBJ2-7, with a possible D match to TRBD2 (7 bases). Per the germline V gene, CDR1 is SGHRS and CDR2 is YFSETQ. This CDR3 comprises 15 residues. The ends were cut back, 5 bases at V and 3 bases at J, with 18 bases in the middle. CDR3 nucleotides: TGCGCCAGCAGGCCCCCGGGGGGACAACACTACGAGCAGTACTTC. Translated: CASRPPGGQHYEQYF.

As for this clonotype: This clone may be a read error of a much larger clone one base away. The chain carries TRBV9 and TRBJ2-1; the match to TRBD2 covers 9 bases. V was clipped by 0 bases and J by 9 bases; unmatched bases: 7. Germline assignment: CDR1 SGDLS and CDR2 YYNGEE. The CDR3 spans 15 residues. CDR3 sequence (DNA): TGTGCCAGCAGCGTAGGCGGGAGGGACGATGGTGAGCAGTTCTTC. Encoded protein: CASSVGGRDDGEQFF.

This clonotype has ten or more counts. The gene calls are TRBV20-1 and TRBJ2-7, with 7 bases identical to TRBD2. CDR1 and CDR2 (germline): DFQATT, SNEGSKA (reference sequence). This CDR3 spans 15 amino acids. The trim removed 6 bases at V and 0 bases at J, leaving 11 bases unmatched. The CDR3 reads CSAPGRGSISYEQYF. DNA of the CDR3: TGCAGTGCCCCCGGCCGCGGGAGTATCTCCTACGAGCAGTACTTC.

This clonotype was recorded many times. The V gene is TRBV29-1, the J gene TRBJ2-7; TRBD1 matches at 7 bases. From germline, CDR1 is SQVTM and CDR2 ANQGSEA. This CDR3 is built from 14 residues. V shed 5 bases, J shed 2 bases, and the junction held 9 bases outside the gene matches. CDR3 sequence: CSVRRTDRTYEQYF. As DNA, the CDR3 is TGCAGCGTTCGACGGACGGACAGGACCTACGAGCAGTACTTC.

This clonotype was counted at least ten times. The chain carries TRBV10-3 and TRBJ2-7; TRBD2 matches 11 bases. J was trimmed by 3 bases and V by 1 base; bases with no gene match: 8. CDR3 length: 17 residues. The germline V gene has CDR1 ENHRY and CDR2 SYGVKD. CDR3 protein: CAISEWGSGGAVYEQYF. The CDR3 coding sequence is TGTGCCATCAGTGAGTGGGGTAGCGGGGGGGCTGTCTACGAGCAGTACTTC.

Concerning this clonotype: The CDR3 does not end in the conserved phenylalanine or tryptophan, so this is likely a read error. This sequence joins TRBV7-9 and TRBJ2-3; D is possibly TRBD2 (5 bases). Germline V lookup: CDR1 SEHNR, CDR2 FQNEAQ (reference sequence). Trimming took off 2 bases at V and 4 bases at J, with 7 bases between the two ends. The CDR3 length is 13 residues. CDR3 sequence: CASSLSGADTQYN. The CDR3 coding sequence is TGTGCCAGCAGCTTATCCGGGGCAGATACGCAGTATAAT.

At least ten counts were recorded for this clonotype. The CDR3: CASSQDSGINEKLFF. CDR3 bases: TGTGCCAGCAGCCAAGACTCAGGGATTAATGAAAAACTGTTTTTT. V gene TRBV4-2 combines with J gene TRBJ1-4; D is possibly TRBD1 (5 bases). V was pared by 0 bases and J by 4 bases, with 9 bases between. CDR1 is LGHNA, CDR2 YNFKEQ, per germline. CDR3 length: 15 residues.

This clonotype was observed many times. A junction end diverges from the germline sequence, so it may reflect a read error. V and J are TRBV7-9 and TRBJ2-1, with a tentative D call TRBD1 (8 bases). This CDR3 has 17 amino acids. CDR1 SEHNR and CDR2 FQNEAQ come from the germline V gene (reference sequence). CDR3 loop: CASSVAGDRGPYNEQFF. The CDR3 DNA sequence: TGTGCCAGCAGCGTAGCGGGTGACAGGGGACCCTACAATGAGCAGTTCTTC. The full variable domain, in which reference TRBV7-9 and TRBJ2-1 provide the parts outside the CDR3, is DTGVSQNPRHKITKRGQNVTFRCDPISEHNRLYWYRQTLGQGPEFLTYFQNEAQLEKSRLLSDRFSAERPKGSFSTLEIQRTEQGDSAMYLCASSVAGDRGPYNEQFFGPGTRLTVL.

Details on this clonotype: Possible read error: a much larger clone is one base away. The chain couples TRBV24-1 to TRBJ2-1; 13 bases agree with TRBD2. The CDR3 is 15 residues long. J gave up 3 bases and V 9 bases, and 4 bases lay outside the gene matches. CDR1 is KGHDR and CDR2 is SFDVKD in the germline V gene. DNA for the CDR3: TGTGCCACCGGGACTAGCGGGGATAACTACAATGAGCAGTTCTTC. Protein sequence: CATGTSGDNYNEQFF.

In its sample, this clonotype was seen many times. The V and J genes are TRBV28 and TRBJ1-2, with D possibly being TRBD1 (6 bases). V was pared by 4 bases and J by 5 bases, with 14 bases between. Per the germline V gene, CDR1 is MDHEN and CDR2 is SYDVKM. The CDR3 contains 14 residues. The CDR3 DNA reads TGTGCCAGCAGTTCCCCCGGGACAACGTATGGCTACACCTTC. The encoded protein is CASSSPGTTYGYTF.

This clonotype was seen at least ten times. V is TRBV6-5 and J is TRBJ2-1; weak D call: TRBD1 (6 bases). In germline, CDR1 is MNHEY, CDR2 SVGAGI. V was shortened by 5 bases and J by 2 bases, with 13 bases between the two germline ends. This CDR3 region has 15 residues. The CDR3 protein is CASSPYRATYNEQFF. DNA for the CDR3: TGTGCCAGCAGTCCCTACAGGGCTACCTACAATGAGCAGTTCTTC.

In the case of this clonotype: One junction end disagrees with the germline gene, perhaps due to a read error. The chain employs TRBV7-6 and TRBJ1-5; no clear D. Germline V gene data show CDR1 as SGHVS and CDR2 as FNYEAQ. The CDR3 contains 13 residues. The DNA for the CDR3 is TGTGCCAGCAGCTTAGAGGGCGATCAGCCCCACAATTTT. The encoded protein is CASSLEGDQPHNF.

This clonotype occurred many times. This rearrangement joins TRBV7-2 to TRBJ2-7; TRBD2 might be the D (6 bases). The germline V gene has CDR1 SGHTA and CDR2 FQGNSA. This CDR3 is built from 13 residues. Trimming took 7 bases from V and 9 from J, leaving 19 bases between them. As DNA, the CDR3 is TGTGCCAGCACCCCGGGAGTCCTAGGAGGGCAGTACTTC. This translates into CASTPGVLGGQYF.

In this sample, this clonotype turned up a few times. This chain connects TRBV4-2 to TRBJ2-2; D is uncertain. The V end lost 5 bases, the J end lost 1 base, and 5 bases lay between the germline ends. The CDR3 has 13 amino acids. Germline V gene data show CDR1 as LGHNA and CDR2 as YNFKEQ. The CDR3 DNA follows: TGTGCCAGCAGCATAGAGAACACCGGGGAGCTGTTTTTT. Translating it yields CASSIENTGELFF.

In its sample, this clonotype was seen many times. This rearrangement joins TRBV4-1 to TRBJ1-5; 7 bases are a match to TRBD1. The CDR3 extends over 15 amino acids. Trimming at V came to 6 bases and at J to 5 bases, leaving 10 bases not matched to a gene. The V gene's germline CDR1 is MGHRA and CDR2 YSYEKL. In DNA, the CDR3 is TGCGCCAGCAGGGGATTAGGAGGGGGCGATCAGCCCCAGCATTTT. It encodes CASRGLGGGDQPQHF.

This clonotype was observed many times. V gene TRBV7-2 combines with J gene TRBJ2-1; the D is unclear. The germline gives CDR1 SGHTA, CDR2 FQGNSA. Trimming cost V 1 base and J 12 bases, with 10 bases left between them. The CDR3 loop spans 12 amino acids. Written as DNA, the CDR3 is TGTGCCAGCAGCTTAGAGCTCGGAACGCAGTTCTTC. Its protein is CASSLELGTQFF.

This clonotype was recorded many times. This chain joins TRBV5-1 and TRBJ2-5, with D unresolved. CDR1 and CDR2 (germline): SGHRS, YFSETQ. V was shortened by 0 bases and J by 9 bases, with 9 bases between the two germline ends. This CDR3 has 12 residues. CDR3 in amino acids: CASSLAQNAQYF. In nucleotides, the CDR3 is TGCGCCAGCAGCTTGGCCCAGAACGCCCAGTACTTC.

In this sample, this clonotype turned up a few times. A read error is possible here, since a much larger clone lies one base away. It is unclear where the CDR3 begins or ends on the DNA, so no DNA is shown, and the CDR3 is as TCRdb lists it. The chain carries TRBV20-1 and TRBJ1-1; TRBD1 was called by the table and not checked on the DNA. The germline V gene encodes CDR1 DFQATT and CDR2 SNEGSKA (reference sequence). The CDR3 region is 12 residues in length, termini included. This chain's CDR3 is CSAGGVGKGTFF.

This clonotype showed up many times. The chain recombines TRBV5-1 with TRBJ2-3, with D perhaps TRBD1 (6 bases). Deletions cut 2 bases from V and 2 bases from J, with 12 bases between. In germline, CDR1 is SGHRS, CDR2 YFSETQ. The CDR3 length is 15 residues. DNA of the CDR3: TGCGCCAGCAGCTTCAGGGGAGAAGTCACAGATACGCAGTATTTT. Amino acid sequence: CASSFRGEVTDTQYF.

There are many counts of this clonotype. The J gene is TRBJ2-3, the V gene TRBV5-1, with 7 bases that match TRBD1. The length of the CDR3 is 16 residues. The germline CDR1 and CDR2 sequences are SGHRS and YFSETQ. Trimming took 0 bases from V and 0 from J; bases not matched to a gene: 4. The CDR3 sequence: CASSLALDRSTDTQYF. The CDR3 nucleotides read TGCGCCAGCAGCTTGGCCCTGGACAGGAGCACAGATACGCAGTATTTT. Full variable domain (missing parts from reference TRBV5-1 and TRBJ2-3): KAGVTQTPRYLIKTRGQQVTLSCSPISGHRSVSWYQQTPGQGLQFLFEYFSETQRNKGNFPGRFSGRQFSNSRSEMNVSTLELGDSALYLCASSLALDRSTDTQYFGPGTRLTVL.

This clonotype was observed many times. The chain uses TRBV7-2 and TRBJ1-1; no firm D call. The ends were cut back, 1 base at V and 1 base at J, with 10 bases in the middle. The CDR3 runs to 15 residues. Per the germline V gene, CDR1 is SGHTA and CDR2 is FQGNSA. In DNA, the CDR3 is TGTGCCAGCAGCTTAGGCCTTTACACGAACACTGAAGCTTTCTTT. This gives the protein CASSLGLYTNTEAFF.

This clonotype has a count of ten or more. V and J are TRBV7-9 and TRBJ1-2, with D maybe TRBD1 (5 bases). The CDR3 extends over 14 amino acids. Germline CDR1 is SEHNR and CDR2 is FQNEAQ (reference sequence). V was cut by 2 bases and J by 8 bases, with 15 bases left in between. CDR3 amino acids: CASSLFEQVGGYTF. Written as DNA, the CDR3 is TGTGCCAGCAGCTTATTCGAACAGGTCGGGGGCTACACCTTC. Complete variable domain (other parts from reference TRBV7-9 and TRBJ1-2): DTGVSQNPRHKITKRGQNVTFRCDPISEHNRLYWYRQTLGQGPEFLTYFQNEAQLEKSRLLSDRFSAERPKGSFSTLEIQRTEQGDSAMYLCASSLFEQVGGYTFGSGTRLTVV.

This chain links TRBV7-6 with TRBJ1-4; TRBD1 is a possible D gene (6 bases). The CDR3 length is 16 residues. Germline assignment: CDR1 SGHVS and CDR2 FNYEAQ. V lost 1 base and J lost 0, with 9 bases in between. DNA of the CDR3: TGTGCCAGCAGCTTAGGGACAGATGCAACTAATGAAAAACTGTTTTTT. It encodes CASSLGTDATNEKLFF.

This clonotype showed up many times. J is TRBJ1-5 and V is TRBV10-3; unclear D gene. The germline V gene has CDR1 ENHRY and CDR2 SYGVKD. V was shortened by 4 bases and J by 0 bases, with 13 bases between the two germline ends. The length of the CDR3 is 16 residues. CDR3 amino acids: CAISGSSAGSNQPQHF. The DNA of the CDR3 is TGTGCCATCAGTGGAAGTTCGGCGGGTAGCAATCAGCCCCAGCATTTT.

At least ten counts were recorded for this clonotype. The chain recombines TRBV12-3 or TRBV12-4 with TRBJ2-2; 7 bases agree with TRBD1. The CDR3 has 16 amino acids. Losses at the gene ends were 5 bases for V and 5 bases for J; bases not matched to a gene: 11. The CDR3 DNA reads as TGTGCCAGCAGTATCCAAGACAGGGTTCGAACCGGGGAGCTGTTTTTT. It specifies CASSIQDRVRTGELFF.

This clonotype has a count of ten or more. The chain is built from TRBV20-1 and TRBJ2-5; D gene uncertain. This CDR3 is built from 14 residues. Germline-derived CDR1 and CDR2 are DFQATT and SNEGSKA (reference sequence). The germline V and J ends were trimmed by 4 bases and 1 base, with 13 bases remaining between them. The CDR3 DNA reads as TGCAGTGCTACATCCCGCCCGGTCCAAGAGACCCAGTACTTC. Its translation: CSATSRPVQETQYF.

This clonotype came up many times. The chain employs TRBV5-1 and TRBJ2-2, with a tentative D call TRBD2 (7 bases). The ends were cut back, 3 bases at V and 7 bases at J, with 19 bases in the middle. Germline CDR1 and CDR2: SGHRS and YFSETQ. The CDR3 is 16 amino acids. In DNA form, the CDR3 reads TGCGCCAGCAGCTCCACAGGGAGGGGAATCGTCGGGGAGCTGTTTTTT. Translation: CASSSTGRGIVGELFF.

This clonotype was observed at least ten times. The chain recombines TRBV3-1 with TRBJ2-2, with a weak D call TRBD1 (5 bases). CDR3 length: 16 residues. Germline loops: CDR1 LGHDT, CDR2 YNNKEL (reference sequence). V was trimmed by 2 bases and J by 1 base, leaving 11 bases between them. The CDR3 DNA follows: TGTGCCAGCAGCCAATGGGCTAGGGGGAACACCGGGGAGCTGTTTTTT. It translates to CASSQWARGNTGELFF.